Below, one T cell receptor (beta chain) is given with its context. This clonotype has a count of ten or more. Its antigen has not been determined. Nothing much larger sits one base from this clone, and base qualities are not available. Trimming costs V 7 bases and J 9 bases, and their ends lie 10 bases apart. The CDR3 measures 11 amino acids from cysteine to phenylalanine. The kept DNA is CDR3 alone, 33 bases in frame from the first base. This record belongs to a study of response to subunit inactivated influenza vaccine (dated by TCRdb to 2016 to 2018). As for the study more broadly: To follow how T cells responded to a trivalent subunit inactivated influenza vaccine, the researchers relied on deep quantitative profiling of the T cell receptor repertoire.

Libraries were prepared through RT-PCR. Sequencing instrument: Illumina HiSeq 2500. TCRdb trimmed the raw reads at Q25, called clones with MiXCR and kept productive beta chains. Entries that share a CDR3 protein sequence are merged under the most common genes and DNA. In all, the sample holds 400,000 to 650,000 distinct CDR3 sequences, and approximately 6.9% of those were seen once. The ten largest clones capture 10% to 15% of the sample. On the study overall, not on this receptor specifically: It was suggested by the authors that each seasonal influenza vaccination may recruit only a limited number of new T cells.

The clonotype was recovered from a man between 50 and 75 years old who received an inactivated influenza vaccine. Donor details come from another sample of the same person, matched by shared clones. Here the chain combines TRBV12-3 or TRBV12-4 and TRBJ2-1; the D gene is possibly TRBD1, with 5 bases matching. The material was PBMCs from blood, obtained around 25 months after vaccination. The CDR3 region: CASKGPREQFF. The bases read TGTGCCAGCAAGGGGCCTCGTGAGCAGTTCTTC.